Listed here are 2 T cell receptor beta chains from one sample, sequenced in a study of T cells in Graves' hyperthyroidism and ophthalmopathy. Amplified regions were TCR beta CDR3 sequences from RNA transcripts. RT-PCR in the first round (using the HTBI primer set) targeted the TCR CDR3. TCRdb ran MiXCR on the multiplex PCR reads and lists one entry per CDR3 protein. The table shows 300,000 or so distinct CDR3 sequences, with roughly 20% occurring only once. Sequencing input: blood. The receptor source for this set is a woman in her forties or fifties with Graves' hyperthyroidism.

This clonotype was recorded a few times. The gene calls are TRBV9 and TRBJ1-2, with 9 bases aligning to TRBD1. Trimming took 4 bases from V and 7 from J; bases not matched to a gene: 17. Germline lookup yields CDR1 SGDLS and CDR2 YYNGEE. The CDR3 is made up of 17 amino acids. CDR3 sequence reads: CASSPHPGTGTDSGYTF. In DNA, the CDR3 is TGTGCCAGCAGCCCCCACCCCGGGACAGGGACCGACTCTGGCTACACCTTC.

This clonotype was observed at least ten times. V is TRBV18 and J is TRBJ1-2; 9 bases map to TRBD1. V lost 4 bases to trimming and J lost 4 bases; unmatched junction nucleotides: 7. CDR1 and CDR2 from the germline V gene are KGHSH and LQKENI. The CDR3 loop spans 15 amino acids. The CDR3 protein is CASSLGTGRIYGYTF. The CDR3 DNA reads as TGTGCCAGCTCACTCGGGACAGGGAGAATCTATGGCTACACCTTC.